The source of this TCR beta chain is a study of CD8+CD57+ T cells in acquired aplastic anemia. Study as a whole: The study obtained an average of approximately 2.9 ug of DNA from sorted CD4+ and CD8+ cells.

Study-wide points: A set of more than 25 CD8+ CDR3 sequences was shared between patients and controls, and these sequences appeared highly expressed in patients.

A word on this clonotype: What it recognizes is unknown.

Per germline, CDR1 SGHTA and CDR2 FQGNSA. The CDR3 is 12 amino acids. V shed 4 bases and J shed 9 bases, with 10 bases lying between them. Genomic DNA, the template, was used for profiling of the TCR beta VDJ and CDR3. TCRdb recomputed calls from the reads with MiXCR, one row per CDR3 protein. The sample includes more than 250,000 distinct CDR3 sequences, 45% to 70% of them seen just once. The sequenced sample was sorted CD4+, CD8+, or CD8+CD57+ T cells (not recorded which) from PBMCs. This chain joins TRBV7-2 and TRBJ2-1; D not resolved. The receptor was derived from a human donor with severe aplastic anemia or a healthy control (not recorded which). CDR3: CASSSLLSEQFF. DNA of the CDR3: TGTGCCAGCAGCTCCCTTCTCAGTGAGCAGTTCTTC.